These 5 T cell receptor beta chains were all obtained from the same sample, sequenced in a study of beta chain features in type 1 diabetes. Findings and caveats of the study: Within each of all four CD4+ subsets, Type 1 diabetes patients had TCRB CDR3s that were moderately but significantly shorter.

The study reverse transcribed the entire isolated RNA, so it sequenced expressed TCRB transcripts. Profiling relied on immunoSEQ multiplex PCR, and the TCRdb table lists in-frame clones only, not all of them. The repertoire holds around 600,000 clones, with around an eighth as singletons. No antigens are known for them. The sample taken for sequencing was naive CD4+ T cells from blood. The source is a man aged 25 to 40 with type 1 diabetes.

This clone was counted a few times. The chain couples TRBV10-3 to TRBJ1-3; D uncertain. Germline V CDR1 and CDR2: ENHRY, SYGVKD. The CDR3 extends over 14 amino acids. Trimming cost V 3 bases and J 1 base, with 7 bases left between them. CDR3 amino acids: CAISEEPSGNTIYF. CDR3 nucleotide sequence: TGTGCCATCAGTGAAGAACCTTCTGGAAACACCATATATTTT.

This clone was seen a handful of times. Different DNA sequences within this sample yield the same CDR3. The chain combines TRBV7-2 with TRBJ1-1; D not resolved. This CDR3 spans 14 amino acids. Germline values: CDR1 SGHTA, CDR2 FQGNSA. Trimming shortened V by 1 base and J by 0 bases, and 6 bases separated the two germline ends. CDR3 DNA: TGTGCCAGCAGCTTAGGGCAGATGAACACTGAAGCTTTCTTT. Its protein product is CASSLGQMNTEAFF.

The chain recombines TRBV7-6 with TRBJ2-7; D possibly corresponds to TRBD1 (5 bases). V was cut by 5 bases and J by 7 bases, with 15 bases left in between. This CDR3 comprises 13 residues. Germline lookup yields CDR1 SGHVS and CDR2 FNYEAQ. The CDR3 loop is CASSLNGAAEQYF. In DNA, the CDR3 is TGTGCCAGCAGCCTCAATGGGGCAGCGGAGCAGTACTTC.

This clone was detected a few times. The chain recombines TRBV4-1 with TRBJ1-5; D gene ambiguous. Germline loops: CDR1 MGHRA, CDR2 YSYEKL. The CDR3 spans 14 residues. V was trimmed by 0 bases and J by 7 bases, leaving 10 bases between them. Here the CDR3 reads CASSQDQGKQPQHF. The DNA for the CDR3 is TGCGCCAGCAGCCAAGATCAAGGAAAACAGCCCCAGCATTTT.

Only a few counts were recorded for this clone. V and J are TRBV6-6 and TRBJ2-7, with 9 bases lining up with TRBD1. The germline V gene encodes CDR1 MNHNY and CDR2 SVGAGI (reference sequence). V gave up 10 bases and J gave up 4 bases; unmatched junction bases: 8. This CDR3 comprises 13 residues. This CDR3 reads CATRGTGLYEQYF. The DNA for the CDR3 is TGTGCCACCAGGGGGACAGGGCTATACGAGCAGTACTTC.